Sequencing of this TCR beta chain was carried out in a study of CD8 T cells in Susac syndrome. Reverse transcription of roughly 0.5 to 1 ug RNA was carried out with random hexamers. TCRdb analysed the immunoSEQ multiplex PCR reads with MiXCR anew, one entry per CDR3 protein. This sample carries about 140,000 distinct CDR3 sequences, around 93% of them seen once, and the ten largest clones take 0.14%. This receptor was obtained from a human donor with Susac syndrome. The sample consisted of CD4+ T cells from PBMCs.

The CDR3 DNA is TGCGCCAGCAGCTCGGACAGGGGTGGGGAAAAACTGTTTTTT. Encoded protein: CASSSDRGGEKLFF. V is TRBV5-1 and J is TRBJ1-4; the match to TRBD1 covers 9 bases. The CDR3 has 14 amino acids. Per germline, CDR1 SGHRS and CDR2 YFSETQ. J was trimmed by 8 bases and V by 3 bases; bases with no gene match: 5.